This TCR beta chain was found in a study of T-cell memory formation after mild COVID-19 (dated by TCRdb to the early 2020s). Concerning the study at large: TCR sequence clusters from the two donors were largely donor specific. Two young, previously healthy adult volunteers, one female and one male, were included in the cohort. In a couple of donors, T-cell clones that expanded and contracted after mild COVID-19 were tracked by sequencing TCRalpha and TCRbeta repertoires over time.

As regards this clonotype: Its antigen is not yet known. Base qualities were left out, and no much larger clone turns up one base away.

Here is what the overall study found, with its caveats: Contracting CD4+ clones appeared mostly in the CM and EM memory subsets, whereas CD8+ clones were enriched in EMRA. SARS-CoV-2 specificity of the second-wave clones peaking on day 37 was not confirmed. The detection of some responding clones in pre-infection memory suggests that pre-existing cross-reactive memory T cells joined the SARS-CoV-2 response. Only a couple of mild cases were covered in the study, and larger cohorts including severe cases with pre-infection samples were considered necessary. Clones contracting from day 15 to 85 had balanced CD4/CD8 phenotypes, while a second wave expanding from day 15 to 37 was biased towards CD4+.

Ficoll-Paque density gradient centrifugation was used to isolate PBMCs. Reads for this sample came from an Illumina NovaSeq 6000. TCRalpha and TCRbeta cDNA libraries were built by 5'RACE with constant-segment primers, adding sample barcodes and unique molecular identifiers. Trizol reagent was used to extract RNA from every sample. Amplification of the libraries took two PCR steps, and the second step added a second sample barcode plus Illumina TruSeq adapters. The libraries were sequenced on an Illumina NovaSeq using 2 x 150 bp paired-end reads. Under the source paper's analysis protocol: Demultiplexing of reads and collapsing into UMI-guided consensus sequences were performed with migec v1.2.7. With mixcr v2.1.11, UMI consensuses were aligned to TRA and TRB V and J templates and assembled into clonotypes. Expanded or contracted clonotypes were those called significant by both edgeR and NoisET, with noise models trained on biological replicates. For edgeR calls, the thresholds were a false discovery rate-adjusted p below 0.01 and a log2 fold-change of 1. As an exploratory analysis of dynamics, PCA with hierarchical clustering was applied to max-normalized trajectories of the 1000 most abundant clonotypes. The CD4 or CD8 phenotype of responding clones was assigned using the separately sequenced CD4+ and CD8+ repertoires. TCRdb reworked the public reads: Q25 trimming with fastp, MiXCR clone assembly, productive beta chains retained. Entries that share a CDR3 protein sequence are merged under the most common genes and DNA. The V and J calls reflect TCRdb's pipeline rather than the authors' work. The sample has nearly 110,000 distinct CDR3 sequences on record, roughly 12% of them singletons. The ten top clones hold around 25% of the sample.

The specimen sequenced was PBMCs or a T cell subset sorted from them (not recorded which). The clonotype originates from an adult woman who had mild COVID-19 (a few samples of this study predate the infection). The sample titles of this study are shuffled in the database, so cell type and time point are left out; the donor was told from shared clones.

CDR3 loop: CASSDGIGEGTDTQYF. The DNA sequence is given as TGTGCCAGCAGTGATGGAATTGGGGAAGGCACAGATACGCAGTATTTT. The chain joins TRBV6-1 to TRBJ2-3, with the D gene not confidently named. From the cysteine through the phenylalanine, the CDR3 covers 16 amino acids. Only CDR3 DNA is held: 48 bases, read in frame from base 1. Trimming removed 3 bases from V and 1 base from J, leaving 14 bases between the germline ends. CDR1 is given as MNHNS and CDR2 as SASEGT, both from the germline V gene.